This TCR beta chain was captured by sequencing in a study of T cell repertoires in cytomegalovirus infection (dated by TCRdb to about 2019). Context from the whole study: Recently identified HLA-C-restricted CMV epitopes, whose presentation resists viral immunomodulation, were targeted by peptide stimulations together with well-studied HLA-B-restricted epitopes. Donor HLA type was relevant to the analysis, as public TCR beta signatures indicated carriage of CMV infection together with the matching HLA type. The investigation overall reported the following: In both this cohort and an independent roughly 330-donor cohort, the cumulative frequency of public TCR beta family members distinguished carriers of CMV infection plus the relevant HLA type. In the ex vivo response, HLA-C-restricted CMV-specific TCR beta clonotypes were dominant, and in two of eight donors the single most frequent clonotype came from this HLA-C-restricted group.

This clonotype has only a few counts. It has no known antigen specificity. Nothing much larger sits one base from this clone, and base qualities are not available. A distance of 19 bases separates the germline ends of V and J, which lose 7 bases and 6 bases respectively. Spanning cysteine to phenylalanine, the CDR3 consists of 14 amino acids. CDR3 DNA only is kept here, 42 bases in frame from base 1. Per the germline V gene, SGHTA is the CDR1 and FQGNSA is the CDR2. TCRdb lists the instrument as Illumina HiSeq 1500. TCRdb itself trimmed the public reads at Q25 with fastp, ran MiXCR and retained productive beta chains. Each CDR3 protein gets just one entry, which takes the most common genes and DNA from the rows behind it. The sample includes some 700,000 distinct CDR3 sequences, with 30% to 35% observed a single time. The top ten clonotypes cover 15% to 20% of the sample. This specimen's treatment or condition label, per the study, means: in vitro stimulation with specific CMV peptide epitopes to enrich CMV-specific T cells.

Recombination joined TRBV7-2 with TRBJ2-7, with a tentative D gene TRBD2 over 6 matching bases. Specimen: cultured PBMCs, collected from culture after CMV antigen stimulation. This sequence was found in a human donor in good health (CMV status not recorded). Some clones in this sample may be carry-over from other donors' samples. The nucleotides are TGTGCCAGCATCAGGGACTCCACCCGGTCCGAGCAGTACTTC. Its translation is CASIRDSTRSEQYF.